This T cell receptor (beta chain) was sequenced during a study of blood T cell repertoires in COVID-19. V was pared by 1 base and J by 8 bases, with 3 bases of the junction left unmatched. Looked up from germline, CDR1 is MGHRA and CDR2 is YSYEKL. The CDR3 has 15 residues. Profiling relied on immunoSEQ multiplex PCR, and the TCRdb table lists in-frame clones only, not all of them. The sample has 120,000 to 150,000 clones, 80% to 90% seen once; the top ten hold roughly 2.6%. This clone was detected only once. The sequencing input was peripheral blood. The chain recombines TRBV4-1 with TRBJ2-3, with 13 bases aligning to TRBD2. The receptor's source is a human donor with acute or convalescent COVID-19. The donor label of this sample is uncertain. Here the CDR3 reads CASSQGLAGGGTQYF. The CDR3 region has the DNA TGCGCCAGCAGCCAAGGACTAGCGGGGGGAGGTACGCAGTATTTT.